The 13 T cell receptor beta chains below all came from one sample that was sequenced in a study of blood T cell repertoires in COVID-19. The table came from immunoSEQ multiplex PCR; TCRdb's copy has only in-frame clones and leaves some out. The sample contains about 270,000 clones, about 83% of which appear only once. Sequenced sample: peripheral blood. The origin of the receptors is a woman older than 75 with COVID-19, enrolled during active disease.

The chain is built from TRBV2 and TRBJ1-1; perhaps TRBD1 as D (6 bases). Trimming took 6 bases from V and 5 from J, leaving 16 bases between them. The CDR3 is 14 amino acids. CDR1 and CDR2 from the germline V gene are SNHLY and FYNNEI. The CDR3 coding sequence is TGTGCCAGCAGGGGGGCAGGGTTTATGACTGAAGCTTTCTTT. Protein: CASRGAGFMTEAFF.

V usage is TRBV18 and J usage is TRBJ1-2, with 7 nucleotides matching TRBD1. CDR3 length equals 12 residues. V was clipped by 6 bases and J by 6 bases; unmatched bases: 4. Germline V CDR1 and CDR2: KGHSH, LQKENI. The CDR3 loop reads CASSSRGDGYTF. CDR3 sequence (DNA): TGTGCCAGCTCTTCCAGGGGGGATGGCTACACCTTC.

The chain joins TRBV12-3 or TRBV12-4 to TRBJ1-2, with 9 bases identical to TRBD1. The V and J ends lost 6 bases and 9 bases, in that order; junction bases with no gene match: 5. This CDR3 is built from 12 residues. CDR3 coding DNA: TGTGCCAGCAGCGGGACAGGGTCTAGCTACACCTTC. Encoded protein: CASSGTGSSYTF.

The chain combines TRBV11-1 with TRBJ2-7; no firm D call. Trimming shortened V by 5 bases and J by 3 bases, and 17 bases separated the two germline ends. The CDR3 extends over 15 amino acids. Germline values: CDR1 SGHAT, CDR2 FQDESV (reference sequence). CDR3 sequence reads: CASSPQQGVLYEQYF. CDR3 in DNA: TGTGCCAGCAGCCCGCAGCAAGGAGTACTCTACGAGCAGTACTTC.

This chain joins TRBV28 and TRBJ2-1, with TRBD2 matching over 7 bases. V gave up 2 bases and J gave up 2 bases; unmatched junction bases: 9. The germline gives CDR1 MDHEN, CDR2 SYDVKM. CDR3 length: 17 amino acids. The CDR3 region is CASSLAPSGAAYNEQFF. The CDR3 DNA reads TGTGCCAGCAGTTTAGCCCCCAGCGGGGCGGCCTACAATGAGCAGTTCTTC.

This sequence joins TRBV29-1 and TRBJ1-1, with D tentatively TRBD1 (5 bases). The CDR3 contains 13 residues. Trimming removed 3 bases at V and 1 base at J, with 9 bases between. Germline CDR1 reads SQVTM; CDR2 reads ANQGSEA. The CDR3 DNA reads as TGCAGCGTTGACGGGGGTACGAACACTGAAGCTTTCTTT. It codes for CSVDGGTNTEAFF.

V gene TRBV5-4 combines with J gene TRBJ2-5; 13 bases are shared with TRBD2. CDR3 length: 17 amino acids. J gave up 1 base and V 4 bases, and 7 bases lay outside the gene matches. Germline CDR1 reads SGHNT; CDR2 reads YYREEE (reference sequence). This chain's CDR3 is CASSRGGLAGFQETQYF. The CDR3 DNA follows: TGTGCCAGCAGCCGTGGGGGACTAGCGGGATTCCAAGAGACCCAGTACTTC.

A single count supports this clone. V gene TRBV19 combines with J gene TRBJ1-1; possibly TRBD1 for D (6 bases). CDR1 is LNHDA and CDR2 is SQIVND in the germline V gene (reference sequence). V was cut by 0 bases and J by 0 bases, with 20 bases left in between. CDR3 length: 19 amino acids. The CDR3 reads CASSIDGWMTGIMNTEAFF. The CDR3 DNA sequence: TGTGCCAGTAGTATAGATGGTTGGATGACAGGAATCATGAACACTGAAGCTTTCTTT.

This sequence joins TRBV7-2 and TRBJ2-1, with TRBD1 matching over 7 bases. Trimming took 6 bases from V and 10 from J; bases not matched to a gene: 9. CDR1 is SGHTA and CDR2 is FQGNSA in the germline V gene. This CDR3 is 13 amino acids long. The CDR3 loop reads CASRGTATGEQFF. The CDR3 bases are TGTGCCAGCAGGGGGACAGCCACTGGGGAGCAGTTCTTC.

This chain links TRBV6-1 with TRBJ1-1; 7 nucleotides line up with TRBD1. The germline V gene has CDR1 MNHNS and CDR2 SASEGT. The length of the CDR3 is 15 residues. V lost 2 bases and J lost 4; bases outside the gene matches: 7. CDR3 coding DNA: TGTGCCAGCAGTGAACGCAGGGGGGTTAGCACTGAAGCTTTCTTT. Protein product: CASSERRGVSTEAFF.

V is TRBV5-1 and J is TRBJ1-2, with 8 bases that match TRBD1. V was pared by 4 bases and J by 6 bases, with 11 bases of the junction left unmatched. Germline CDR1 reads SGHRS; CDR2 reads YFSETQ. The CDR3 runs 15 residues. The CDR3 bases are TGCGCCAGCAGCGTAAACACCCCGGACAGGGATGGCTACACCTTC. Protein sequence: CASSVNTPDRDGYTF.

CDR3 protein: CSVGETGTRLGYTF. Written as DNA, the CDR3 is TGCAGCGTTGGAGAGACAGGTACCCGACTTGGCTACACCTTC. This rearrangement joins TRBV29-1 to TRBJ1-2; weak D call: TRBD1 (6 bases). Trimming cost V 4 bases and J 7 bases, with 19 bases left between them. Germline V CDR1 and CDR2: SQVTM, ANQGSEA. There are 14 residues in the CDR3.

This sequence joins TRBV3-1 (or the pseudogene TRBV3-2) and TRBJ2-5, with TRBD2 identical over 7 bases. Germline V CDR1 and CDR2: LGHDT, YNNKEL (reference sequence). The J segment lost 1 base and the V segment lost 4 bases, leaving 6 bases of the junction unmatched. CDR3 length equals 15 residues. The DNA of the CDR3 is TGTGCCAGCAGCCCACAATCGGGGGGCCAAGAGACCCAGTACTTC. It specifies CASSPQSGGQETQYF.